One sample yielded the 22 T cell receptor beta chains listed below, sequenced in a study of blood T cells in healthy people across ages. Together with a sample-barcoded 5' primer, a J-beta primer mix was included in a second PCR lasting roughly 6 to 12 cycles. TCRdb re-called the 5' RACE reads through MiXCR, storing one row per CDR3 protein. The table records 1.5 million to 2 million distinct CDR3 sequences, around 42% of them present only once. Sequencing used blood. The receptors originated from a human donor in good health.

This clonotype appeared a few times. The rearrangement uses TRBV4-3 and TRBJ2-1, with D possibly TRBD2 on 6 matching bases. V lost 6 bases to trimming and J lost 9 bases, with 18 bases between them. The germline V gene encodes CDR1 LGHNA and CDR2 YSLEER. The CDR3 length is 14 residues. As DNA, the CDR3 is TGCGCCAGCAGTAGGAGGGAGTGGAAGGGTGAGCAGTTCTTC. Translated: CASSRREWKGEQFF.

This chain connects TRBV6-2 or TRBV6-3 to TRBJ2-5, with 9 bases fitting TRBD1. This CDR3 has 13 amino acids. Germline CDR1 is MNHEY and CDR2 is SVGEGT. The trim removed 8 bases at V and 5 bases at J, leaving 6 bases unmatched. This CDR3 reads CASGTGNTETQYF. CDR3 in DNA: TGTGCCAGCGGGACAGGGAACACGGAGACCCAGTACTTC.

This chain uses TRBV15 with TRBJ2-7; 7 bases align to TRBD1. J lost 4 bases, V lost 0 bases, and 3 bases had no gene match. Germline V CDR1 and CDR2: LNHNV, YYDKDF (reference sequence). The length of the CDR3 is 14 residues. CDR3 in amino acids: CATSRDQGDYEQYF. CDR3 in DNA: TGTGCCACCAGCAGAGATCAGGGGGATTACGAGCAGTACTTC.

The chain uses TRBV5-1 and TRBJ2-7, with TRBD2 as a possible D gene (5 bases). Germline CDR1 and CDR2: SGHRS and YFSETQ. V lost 1 base, J lost 5 bases, and 19 bases lay in between. The CDR3 has 16 amino acids. CDR3 in DNA: TGCGCCAGCAGCTTGTACTACACGGGTATAGCGAACGAGCAGTACTTC. Its protein is CASSLYYTGIANEQYF.

The chain couples TRBV6-1 to TRBJ1-2, with 9 bases aligning to TRBD1. CDR1 and CDR2 from the germline V gene are MNHNS and SASEGT. V lost 6 bases, J lost 4 bases, and 6 bases stayed unmatched. The CDR3 extends over 14 amino acids. The CDR3 loop is CASSRGTGIYGYTF. The DNA for the CDR3 is TGTGCCAGCAGCCGCGGGACAGGGATCTATGGCTACACCTTC.

This clonotype has more than one count but fewer than ten. The chain carries TRBV28 and TRBJ2-5; perhaps D is TRBD1 or TRBD2 (6 bases each). Germline CDR1 MDHEN, CDR2 SYDVKM. The germline V and J ends were trimmed by 6 bases and 6 bases, with 11 bases remaining between them. This CDR3 contains 12 residues. CDR3 amino acids: CASRGAGKTQYF. In DNA, the CDR3 is TGTGCCAGCAGGGGGGCGGGGAAGACCCAGTACTTC.

This chain uses TRBV20-1 with TRBJ2-3, with TRBD2 matching over 14 bases. Germline assignment: CDR1 DFQATT and CDR2 SNEGSKA (reference sequence). The ends lost 3 bases at V and 9 bases at J; junction bases unmatched: 8. CDR3 size: 15 residues. CDR3 region: CSARSTSGRGDTQYF. The CDR3, as DNA: TGCAGTGCTAGGTCGACTAGCGGGAGGGGAGACACGCAGTATTTT.

V and J are TRBV20-1 and TRBJ2-3, with TRBD2 matching 7 bases. This CDR3 region has 15 residues. The V gene end was trimmed by 0 bases and the J gene end by 4 bases; junction bases not matched to a gene: 7. Germline CDR1 is DFQATT and CDR2 is SNEGSKA (reference sequence). CDR3 protein: CSARDPWTSSDTQYF. CDR3 coding DNA: TGCAGTGCTAGAGATCCCTGGACTAGTTCAGATACGCAGTATTTT.

The chain couples TRBV7-3 to TRBJ1-1, with unresolved D. CDR3 length equals 13 residues. Germline loops: CDR1 SGHTA, CDR2 FQGTGA. V was pared by 2 bases and J by 5 bases, with 9 bases between. CDR3 sequence: CASSLDYWTEAFF. CDR3 nucleotides: TGTGCCAGCAGCTTAGATTACTGGACTGAAGCTTTCTTT.

The gene calls are TRBV20-1 and TRBJ1-1; D ambiguous. Germline CDR1 is DFQATT and CDR2 is SNEGSKA (reference sequence). Between the trimmed V and J ends, which lost 3 bases and 10 bases, there was a span of 12 bases. The CDR3 length is 11 residues. The CDR3 here is CSARTRSGAFF. CDR3 bases: TGCAGTGCTAGGACCCGGTCCGGAGCTTTCTTT.

The chain couples TRBV12-3 or TRBV12-4 to TRBJ1-1; D gene uncertain. This CDR3 contains 14 residues. V shed 3 bases and J shed 5 bases, with 13 bases lying between them. The CDR3: CASSFPGYGTEAFF. CDR3 coding DNA: TGTGCCAGCAGTTTCCCGGGGTATGGGACTGAAGCTTTCTTT.

This clonotype was counted only a few times. The CDR3 loop reads CASSFAFQPSYEQYF. The CDR3, as DNA: TGTGCCAGCAGCTTCGCTTTCCAACCTTCCTACGAGCAGTACTTC. The chain has TRBV7-2 and TRBJ2-7; D not resolved. Germline lookup yields CDR1 SGHTA and CDR2 FQGNSA. The CDR3 is made up of 15 amino acids. V was clipped by 3 bases and J by 1 base, with 13 bases between them.

This clonotype came up once. This chain links TRBV6-4 with TRBJ1-1; 10 bases are a match to TRBD1. The ends lost 7 bases at V and 6 bases at J; junction bases unmatched: 8. From germline, CDR1 is MRHNA and CDR2 SNTAGT. The CDR3 is 14 residues long. CDR3 region: CASKPGQGWAEAFF. Written as DNA, the CDR3 is TGTGCCAGCAAACCGGGACAGGGGTGGGCTGAAGCTTTCTTT.

This clonotype was found many times. This chain connects TRBV7-2 to TRBJ2-1; D is undetermined. Trimming removed 5 bases at V and 5 bases at J, with 10 bases between. CDR1 and CDR2 from the germline V gene are SGHTA and FQGNSA. The CDR3 spans 13 residues. The CDR3 reads CASSIRRDNEQFF. CDR3 DNA: TGTGCCAGCAGCATCAGACGGGACAATGAGCAGTTCTTC.

The V and J genes are TRBV7-9 and TRBJ1-2, with D perhaps matching TRBD1 (6 bases). V lost 6 bases, J lost 3 bases, and 17 bases lay in between. This CDR3 contains 15 residues. In germline, CDR1 is SEHNR, CDR2 FQNEAQ (reference sequence). CDR3 loop: CASSPRGFDDYGYTF. DNA for the CDR3: TGTGCCAGCAGTCCCAGGGGATTCGACGACTATGGCTACACCTTC.

This clonotype has just a few counts. J is TRBJ2-7 and V is TRBV7-9, with a tentative D call TRBD1 (6 bases). Trimming shortened V by 4 bases and J by 0 bases, and 10 bases separated the two germline ends. The CDR3 sequence is 14 residues long. Germline V gene data show CDR1 as SEHNR and CDR2 as FQNEAQ (reference sequence). As DNA, the CDR3 is TGTGCCAGCAGCTGGACAGTGAGCTCCTACGAGCAGTACTTC. Translation gives CASSWTVSSYEQYF. The variable domain in full, completed from reference TRBV7-9 and TRBJ2-7, reads DTGVSQNPRHKITKRGQNVTFRCDPISEHNRLYWYRQTLGQGPEFLTYFQNEAQLEKSRLLSDRFSAERPKGSFSTLEIQRTEQGDSAMYLCASSWTVSSYEQYFGPGTRLTVT.

V gene TRBV10-3 combines with J gene TRBJ2-1; 7 nucleotides match TRBD2. Germline CDR1 is ENHRY and CDR2 is SYGVKD. The CDR3 covers 12 residues. J gave up 4 bases and V 7 bases, and 1 base lay outside the gene matches. CDR3 amino acids: CAIMGGYNEQFF. The CDR3 coding sequence is TGTGCCATCATGGGGGGGTACAATGAGCAGTTCTTC.

The V gene is TRBV3-1, the J gene TRBJ1-2, with 8 bases fitting TRBD1. Germline-derived CDR1 and CDR2 are LGHDT and YNNKEL (reference sequence). The length of the CDR3 is 15 residues. V was pared by 5 bases and J by 2 bases, with 7 bases of the junction left unmatched. The CDR3 DNA follows: TGTGCCAGCAGCTTAGAAAACAGGGGGAACTATGGCTACACCTTC. Protein sequence: CASSLENRGNYGYTF. The complete variable domain, with remaining parts taken from reference TRBV3-1 and TRBJ1-2, reads DTAVSQTPKYLVTQMGNDKSIKCEQNLGHDTMYWYKQDSKKFLKIMFSYNNKELIINETVPNRFSPKSPDKAHLNLHINSLELGDSAVYFCASSLENRGNYGYTFGSGTRLTVV.

This clonotype was found a few times. V gene TRBV20-1 combines with J gene TRBJ1-5; D gene unclear. The CDR3 length is 13 residues. CDR1 and CDR2 (germline): DFQATT, SNEGSKA (reference sequence). V gave up 3 bases and J gave up 5 bases, with 11 bases separating them. The CDR3 is CSARRQNDQPQHF. The CDR3 DNA is TGCAGTGCTAGGCGGCAGAATGATCAGCCCCAGCATTTT.

The rearrangement uses TRBV10-3 and TRBJ1-4; TRBD1 matches at 8 bases. J was trimmed by 4 bases and V by 3 bases; bases with no gene match: 1. Germline V CDR1 and CDR2: ENHRY, SYGVKD. The CDR3 runs 14 residues. The CDR3 loop is CAISDRGRNEKLFF. The CDR3 region has the DNA TGTGCCATCAGTGACAGGGGGCGTAATGAAAAACTGTTTTTT.

The chain recombines TRBV7-8 with TRBJ1-5, with D perhaps matching TRBD1 (6 bases). The V gene's germline CDR1 is SGHVS and CDR2 FQNEAQ. The ends were cut back, 4 bases at V and 0 bases at J, with 13 bases in the middle. The length of the CDR3 is 16 residues. The CDR3 bases are TGTGCCAGCAGCTCCCTAGGGGGTCATAGCAATCAGCCCCAGCATTTT. It encodes CASSSLGGHSNQPQHF.

This clonotype was seen more than once but under ten times. A much larger clone lies one base from this, so it may be a read error. The chain has TRBV7-8 and TRBJ2-4, with TRBD1 matching 9 bases. The end of the DNA is better explained by TRBJ2-7, so the J call may be wrong. The germline V gene has CDR1 SGHVS and CDR2 FQNEAQ. The CDR3 totals 14 residues. For the CDR3, the DNA is TGTGCCAGCAGCCCCTGGACAGGGGCCTACGAGCAGTACTTC. Translating it yields CASSPWTGAYEQYF.